This is a list of T cell receptor beta chains from one sample in a study of PD-L1 blockade in urothelial cancer. Clones were sequenced by immunoSEQ multiplex PCR, and TCRdb holds only the in-frame ones, with some missing. Among some 20,000 clones listed, 89% were seen once. The input for sequencing was PBMCs, taken around atezolizumab (anti-PD-L1) treatment. The receptors here all came from a man between 70 and 80 years old with urothelial cancer. Each CDR3 is given with its conserved first and last residue. Clone size is given for some rows only: seen once, a few or many times, or a class if the clone is expanded.

v_call: TRBV19; cdr3_length: 13; j_call: TRBJ1-2; clone_size: -; cdr3_aa: CASTPGFAYGYTF
v_call: TRBV10-1; cdr3_length: 13; j_call: TRBJ1-2; clone_size: few; cdr3_aa: CAAAIGAVYGYTF
v_call: TRBV6-5; cdr3_length: 16; j_call: TRBJ2-1; clone_size: -; cdr3_aa: CASSYPRDRGGDEQFF
v_call: TRBV5-5; cdr3_length: 16; j_call: TRBJ1-2; clone_size: -; cdr3_aa: CASSQTTRTDNYGYTF
v_call: TRBV19; cdr3_length: 12; j_call: TRBJ2-1; clone_size: once; cdr3_aa: CASSLNVNEQFF
v_call: TRBV7-6; cdr3_length: 15; j_call: TRBJ2-5; clone_size: -; cdr3_aa: CASSYTGTKEETQYF
v_call: TRBV27; cdr3_length: 15; j_call: TRBJ1-1; clone_size: -; cdr3_aa: CASSPPFAGNTEAFF
v_call: TRBV10-3; cdr3_length: 15; j_call: TRBJ1-4; clone_size: -; cdr3_aa: CAISEAGSTNEKLFF
v_call: TRBV11-3; cdr3_length: 15; j_call: TRBJ2-3; clone_size: -; cdr3_aa: CASSSGDTRTDTQYF
v_call: TRBV5-1; cdr3_length: 15; j_call: TRBJ2-5; clone_size: -; cdr3_aa: CASSSHLGRGETQYF
v_call: TRBV19; cdr3_length: 15; j_call: TRBJ1-2; clone_size: once; cdr3_aa: CASSIAGTGGYGYTF
v_call: TRBV6-6; cdr3_length: 14; j_call: TRBJ2-1; clone_size: -; cdr3_aa: CASSTGGGEVEQFF
v_call: TRBV18; cdr3_length: 14; j_call: TRBJ2-2; clone_size: -; cdr3_aa: CASSPGGGGGELFF
v_call: TRBV19; cdr3_length: 14; j_call: TRBJ1-5; clone_size: -; cdr3_aa: CASSSTRGNQPQHF
v_call: TRBV5-1; cdr3_length: 16; j_call: TRBJ2-2; clone_size: -; cdr3_aa: CASSAGSGGAVRELFF
v_call: TRBV7-9; cdr3_length: 15; j_call: TRBJ1-2; clone_size: -; cdr3_aa: CASSYGQGINYGYTF
v_call: TRBV5-1; cdr3_length: 14; j_call: TRBJ2-5; clone_size: few; cdr3_aa: CASSDGQAQGAQYF
v_call: TRBV5-1; cdr3_length: 17; j_call: TRBJ1-6; clone_size: once; cdr3_aa: CASSLFSTRQGGSPLHF
v_call: TRBV2; cdr3_length: 20; j_call: TRBJ2-1; clone_size: -; cdr3_aa: CASSEGIPRRGFRTYNEQFF
v_call: TRBV21-1; cdr3_length: 20; j_call: TRBJ2-3; clone_size: large; cdr3_aa: CASSKDLGGTPVGWPDTQYF
v_call: TRBV18; cdr3_length: 13; j_call: TRBJ1-2; clone_size: -; cdr3_aa: CASSLDRDYGYTF
v_call: TRBV15; cdr3_length: 15; j_call: TRBJ1-4; clone_size: -; cdr3_aa: CATSDRQAPNEKLFF
v_call: TRBV10-3; cdr3_length: 12; j_call: TRBJ1-2; clone_size: once; cdr3_aa: CAISGQGDGYTF
v_call: TRBV5-1; cdr3_length: 15; j_call: TRBJ2-1; clone_size: -; cdr3_aa: CASSLASGGYNEQFF
v_call: TRBV2; cdr3_length: 15; j_call: TRBJ2-2; clone_size: -; cdr3_aa: CASTDRGRLTGELFF
v_call: TRBV25-1; cdr3_length: 15; j_call: TRBJ2-7; clone_size: -; cdr3_aa: CASSVLQNSSYEQYF
v_call: TRBV27; cdr3_length: 14; j_call: TRBJ1-2; clone_size: -; cdr3_aa: CASSYQGPYYGYTF
v_call: TRBV18; cdr3_length: 15; j_call: TRBJ2-3; clone_size: -; cdr3_aa: CASSRQGTRPDTQYF
v_call: TRBV6-5; cdr3_length: 13; j_call: TRBJ1-5; clone_size: -; cdr3_aa: CASKEGLHRPQHF
v_call: TRBV18; cdr3_length: 16; j_call: TRBJ2-5; clone_size: -; cdr3_aa: CASSPPLTGGGETQYF
v_call: TRBV5-6; cdr3_length: 13; j_call: TRBJ2-7; clone_size: -; cdr3_aa: CASSFRGTYEQYF